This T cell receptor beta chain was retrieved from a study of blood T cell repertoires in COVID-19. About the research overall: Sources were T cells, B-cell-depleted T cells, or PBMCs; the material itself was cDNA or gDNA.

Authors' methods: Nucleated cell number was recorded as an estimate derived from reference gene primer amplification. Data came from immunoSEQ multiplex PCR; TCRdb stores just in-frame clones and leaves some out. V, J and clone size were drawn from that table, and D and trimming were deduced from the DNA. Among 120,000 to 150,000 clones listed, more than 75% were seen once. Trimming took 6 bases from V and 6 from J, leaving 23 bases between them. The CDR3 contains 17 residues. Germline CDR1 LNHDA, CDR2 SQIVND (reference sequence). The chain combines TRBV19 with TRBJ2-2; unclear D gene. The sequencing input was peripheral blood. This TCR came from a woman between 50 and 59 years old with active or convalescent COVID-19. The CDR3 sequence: CASSPYERNRPPGELFF. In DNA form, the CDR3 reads TGTGCCAGTAGCCCCTACGAGCGCAATCGTCCACCCGGGGAGCTGTTTTTT.